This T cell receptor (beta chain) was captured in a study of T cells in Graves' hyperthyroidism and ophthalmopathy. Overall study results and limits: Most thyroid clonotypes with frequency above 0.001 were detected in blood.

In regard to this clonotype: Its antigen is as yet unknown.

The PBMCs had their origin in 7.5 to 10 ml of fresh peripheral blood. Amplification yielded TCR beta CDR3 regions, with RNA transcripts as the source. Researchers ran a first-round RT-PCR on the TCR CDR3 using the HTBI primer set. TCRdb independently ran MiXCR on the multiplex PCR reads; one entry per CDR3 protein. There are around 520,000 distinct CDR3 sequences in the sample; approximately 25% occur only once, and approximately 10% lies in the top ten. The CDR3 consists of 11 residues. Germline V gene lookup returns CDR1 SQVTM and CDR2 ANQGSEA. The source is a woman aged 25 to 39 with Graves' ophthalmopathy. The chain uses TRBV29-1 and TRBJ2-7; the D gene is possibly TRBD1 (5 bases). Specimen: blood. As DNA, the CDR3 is TGCACCCCCTTTGACAGCTACGAGCAGTACTTC. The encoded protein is CTPFDSYEQYF.